This TCR beta chain derives from a study of Ad26.COV2.S vaccination and SARS-CoV-2 variants. Overall study: The donor was enrolled in the Ad26.COV2.S arm of the COV1001 trial. Study-level findings and limits: Reports say spike-specific CD8+ and CD4+ T cell responses covered substantial breadth after vaccination. Breadth of non-spike TCRs did not differ between vaccinees and placebo recipients.

As for this clone: The antigen is unknown.

TCRdb's table, derived via immunoSEQ multiplex PCR, lists solely in-frame clones and lacks some. The profile shows fewer than 400,000 clones, about 89% of them singletons. Germline assignment: CDR1 MRHNA and CDR2 SNTAGT. The CDR3 is 12 residues long. Trimming removed 8 bases at V and 1 base at J, with 7 bases between. As to treatment: 15 to 20 received Ad26.COV2.S at low or high dose, single or two shots; 5 received placebo; per-sample allocation not given. Material that was analyzed had been drawn on day 63 after the first vaccine or placebo injection. This Boston cohort included adults aged 18-55 years.

This chain links TRBV6-4 with TRBJ2-3; D call uncertain. The starting material was peripheral blood, obtained in a trial of Ad26.COV2.S vaccine versus placebo. The sequence was obtained from a person between 18 and 65 years old who received the Ad26.COV2.S COVID-19 vaccine or a placebo. CDR3 nucleotides: TGTGCCAGCTCCCAAGGCACAGATACGCAGTATTTT. Its protein is CASSQGTDTQYF.